The 29 T cell receptor beta chains below all came from one sample that was sequenced in a study of blood T cell repertoires in COVID-19. Assay: immunoSEQ multiplex PCR; the TCRdb copy retains only in-frame clones and omits some. The table records about 150,000 clones, approximately 90% of them present only once. Sequencing was performed on peripheral blood. Receptors originate from a man in his sixties with active or convalescent COVID-19.

The chain recombines TRBV28 with TRBJ1-2; the D is unclear. Germline V CDR1 and CDR2: MDHEN, SYDVKM. The V end was cut by 5 bases, the J end by 4 bases, with 11 bases between. The CDR3 spans 13 residues. DNA of the CDR3: TGTGCCAGCAGTCCGACACCGGCCTATGGCTACACCTTC. This encodes CASSPTPAYGYTF.

This rearrangement joins TRBV7-2 to TRBJ2-3; unclear D gene. V was shortened by 5 bases and J by 6 bases, with 9 bases between the two germline ends. In germline, CDR1 is SGHTA, CDR2 FQGNSA. CDR3 length equals 12 residues. CDR3 DNA: TGTGCCAGCAGCCCTAGACGGGATACGCAGTATTTT. Its protein product is CASSPRRDTQYF. The variable domain in full, completed from reference TRBV7-2 and TRBJ2-3, reads GAGVSQSPSNKVTEKGKDVELRCDPISGHTALYWYRQSLGQGLEFLIYFQGNSAPDKSGLPSDRFSAERTGGSVSTLTIQRTQQEDSAVYLCASSPRRDTQYFGPGTRLTVL.

CDR3 DNA sequence: TGTGCCAGCAGGCCCCGGGACAGGGAGGGAAAGTACTTC. The encoded protein is CASRPRDREGKYF. V and J are TRBV6-5 and TRBJ2-7, with TRBD1 identical over 9 bases. V shed 6 bases, J shed 11 bases, and the junction held 11 bases outside the gene matches. The germline V gene has CDR1 MNHEY and CDR2 SVGAGI. This CDR3 has 13 amino acids.

The chain is built from TRBV18 and TRBJ2-1; TRBD1 matches 9 bases. Germline values: CDR1 KGHSH, CDR2 LQKENI. This CDR3 has 13 amino acids. The J segment lost 8 bases and the V segment lost 6 bases, leaving 5 bases of the junction unmatched. CDR3 protein: CASSGQGRDEQFF. In nucleotides, the CDR3 is TGTGCCAGCTCCGGACAGGGGAGGGATGAGCAGTTCTTC.

This rearrangement joins TRBV4-1 to TRBJ2-1; 7 nucleotides line up with TRBD2. Trimming removed 0 bases from V and 2 bases from J; junction bases left unmatched: 1. The CDR3 is 15 amino acids. Looked up from germline, CDR1 is MGHRA and CDR2 is YSYEKL. CDR3 nucleotide sequence: TGCGCCAGCAGCCAAGATGGACTAGCCTACAATGAGCAGTTCTTC. Encoded protein: CASSQDGLAYNEQFF.

The chain uses TRBV2 and TRBJ1-6, with D tentatively TRBD1 (5 bases). Trimming took off 1 base at V and 6 bases at J, with 13 bases between the two ends. CDR1 SNHLY and CDR2 FYNNEI come from the germline V gene. The CDR3 has 16 residues. The CDR3 protein is CASSEGGREGNSPLHF. Here the CDR3 DNA reads TGTGCCAGCAGTGAAGGGGGCAGGGAGGGTAATTCACCCCTCCACTTT.

This clone was observed many times. The rearrangement links TRBV7-9 to TRBJ2-7; D is perhaps TRBD2 (6 bases). CDR3 length: 17 residues. V was pared by 5 bases and J by 3 bases, with 23 bases between. The germline V gene has CDR1 SEHNR and CDR2 FQNEAQ (reference sequence). The chain's CDR3 is CASSPSPGSGPNYEQYF. The CDR3 DNA follows: TGTGCCAGCAGCCCCAGCCCTGGGAGCGGGCCAAACTACGAGCAGTACTTC.

This clone was counted a single time. This rearrangement joins TRBV11-2 to TRBJ2-1; D is unresolved. The CDR3 has 13 amino acids. Germline V gene lookup returns CDR1 SGHAT and CDR2 FQNNGV. Trimming removed 2 bases at V and 4 bases at J, with 6 bases between. The CDR3, as DNA: TGTGCCAGCAGCTTATGGGCTTACAATGAGCAGTTCTTC. Translation gives CASSLWAYNEQFF. The entire variable domain, with the rest obtained from reference TRBV11-2 and TRBJ2-1, is as follows: EAGVAQSPRYKIIEKRQSVAFWCNPISGHATLYWYQQILGQGPKLLIQFQNNGVVDDSQLPKDRFSAERLKGVDSTLKIQPAKLEDSAVYLCASSLWAYNEQFFGPGTRLTVL.

The chain recombines TRBV7-2 with TRBJ2-7, with a weak D call TRBD2 (5 bases). V gave up 3 bases and J gave up 5 bases, with 14 bases separating them. The CDR3 consists of 14 residues. Germline loops: CDR1 SGHTA, CDR2 FQGNSA. The CDR3 DNA reads as TGTGCCAGCAGCTTCACTAGTGCCCCCCACGAGCAGTACTTC. Translated: CASSFTSAPHEQYF.

V gene TRBV28 combines with J gene TRBJ1-2; D might be TRBD1 (6 bases). Trimming took off 3 bases at V and 3 bases at J, with 14 bases between the two ends. The CDR3 covers 15 residues. CDR1 MDHEN and CDR2 SYDVKM come from the germline V gene. CDR3 nucleotide sequence: TGTGCCAGCAGTTTGGAACAGGGTTTAGACTATGGCTACACCTTC. The encoded protein is CASSLEQGLDYGYTF.

This clone was picked up one time. A junction boundary mismatches the germline segment, possibly from a read error. The chain carries TRBV6-5 and TRBJ2-1, with 7 bases lining up with TRBD1. The germline V gene encodes CDR1 MNHEY and CDR2 SVGAGI. The CDR3 length is 15 residues. CDR3 sequence reads: CASSDSTGSRNEQFF. Here the CDR3 DNA reads TGTGCCAGCAGTGACTCGACAGGGAGTAGGAATGAGCAGTTCTTC.

This chain's CDR3 is CASSYSGQGMYEQYF. Written as DNA, the CDR3 is TGTGCCAGCAGTTACTCAGGACAGGGAATGTACGAGCAGTACTTC. The chain couples TRBV6-6 to TRBJ2-7; 8 positions match TRBD1. V was clipped by 0 bases and J by 4 bases; unmatched bases: 5. This CDR3 spans 15 amino acids. Looked up from germline, CDR1 is MNHNY and CDR2 is SVGAGI (reference sequence).

The V call is TRBV19, the J call TRBJ2-3; TRBD2 is a possible D gene (6 bases). The ends were cut back, 3 bases at V and 6 bases at J, with 10 bases in the middle. The CDR3 contains 13 residues. Germline CDR1 and CDR2: LNHDA and SQIVND (reference sequence). In DNA form, the CDR3 reads TGTGCCAGTAGTATTGGAGGGGCGGATACGCAGTATTTT. This translates into CASSIGGADTQYF.

The rearrangement uses TRBV21-1 and TRBJ2-1; the D segment call TRBD2 is taken from the table without a DNA check. TRBV21-1 is a pseudogene locus. This CDR3 has 16 amino acids. The CDR3 reads CASSIRGAGVNNEQFF. The CDR3 nucleotides read TGTGCCAGCAGCATACGAGGCGCGGGAGTAAACAATGAGCAGTTCTTC.

V and J are TRBV11-2 and TRBJ2-1; 7 bases map to TRBD2. This CDR3 is built from 13 residues. The germline gives CDR1 SGHAT, CDR2 FQNNGV. J was trimmed by 15 bases and V by 10 bases; bases with no gene match: 18. The CDR3, as DNA: TGTGCCACCCAGGCCTCGGGGGGACTATTTCTGTTCTTC. Translation gives CATQASGGLFLFF.

This chain uses TRBV5-5 with TRBJ2-5; 10 bases are a match to TRBD2. CDR3 length equals 16 residues. Germline V lookup: CDR1 SGHKS, CDR2 YYEKEE (reference sequence). The V segment lost 4 bases and the J segment 4 bases; nucleotides outside the gene matches: 10. CDR3 bases: TGTGCCAGCAGCCCCTTGCTAGCGGGGGCGGTAGAGACCCAGTACTTC. Its protein product is CASSPLLAGAVETQYF.

This clone has a single count. The rearrangement uses TRBV30 and TRBJ2-7; D gene ambiguous. The CDR3 has 15 amino acids. V was shortened by 4 bases and J by 5 bases, with 21 bases between the two germline ends. Per the germline V gene, CDR1 is GTSNPN and CDR2 is SVGIG (reference sequence). The CDR3 loop reads CAWTPRWAGYDEQYF. The CDR3 nucleotides are TGTGCCTGGACCCCGCGATGGGCAGGATACGACGAGCAGTACTTC.

This rearrangement joins TRBV10-3 to TRBJ1-2; 8 bases map to TRBD1. In germline, CDR1 is ENHRY, CDR2 SYGVKD. This CDR3 has 14 residues. J was trimmed by 4 bases and V by 4 bases; bases with no gene match: 5. The CDR3: CAISVSGGGYGYTF. DNA of the CDR3: TGTGCCATCAGTGTATCAGGGGGCGGCTATGGCTACACCTTC.

The V and J genes are TRBV7-9 and TRBJ1-4, with a weak D call TRBD1 (6 bases). The CDR3 loop spans 17 amino acids. Germline loops: CDR1 SEHNR, CDR2 FQNEAQ (reference sequence). V lost 3 bases and J 0 bases, leaving 14 bases between the germline ends. CDR3 loop: CASSFFRGAATNEKLFF. DNA for the CDR3: TGTGCCAGCAGCTTTTTTCGGGGGGCGGCAACTAATGAAAAACTGTTTTTT.

This clone was observed a single time. The chain couples TRBV18 to TRBJ2-7; tentative D call: TRBD2 (6 bases). The V end lost 3 bases, the J end lost 0 bases, and 12 bases lay between the germline ends. Per the germline V gene, CDR1 is KGHSH and CDR2 is LQKENI. There are 15 residues in the CDR3. Here the CDR3 reads CASSPAGFSSYEQYF. As DNA, the CDR3 is TGTGCCAGCTCACCGGCGGGGTTTAGCTCCTACGAGCAGTACTTC.

This chain connects TRBV9 to TRBJ2-2, with D uncertain. Trimming shortened V by 1 base and J by 3 bases, and 10 bases separated the two germline ends. Germline V lookup: CDR1 SGDLS, CDR2 YYNGEE. This CDR3 contains 15 residues. This chain's CDR3 is CASSVRHQDTGELFF. In DNA form, the CDR3 reads TGTGCCAGCAGCGTAAGACACCAAGACACCGGGGAGCTGTTTTTT.

The gene calls are TRBV7-2 and TRBJ1-1; 10 bases fit TRBD1. V lost 4 bases and J lost 8; bases outside the gene matches: 4. CDR1 SGHTA and CDR2 FQGNSA come from the germline V gene. The CDR3 has 13 residues. CDR3: CASSSDRGGEAFF. Here the CDR3 DNA reads TGTGCCAGCAGCTCGGACAGGGGGGGGGAAGCTTTCTTT.

The gene calls are TRBV6-5 and TRBJ1-6; a possible D gene is TRBD1 (5 bases). The V gene lost 7 bases and the J gene lost 6 bases, with 10 bases spanning the gap. The germline CDR1 and CDR2 sequences are MNHEY and SVGAGI. CDR3 length: 13 residues. CDR3 DNA: TGTGCCAGCAAAGCGGGGGTTAATTCACCCCTCCACTTT. Translated: CASKAGVNSPLHF.

This clone was counted only a few times. The chain is built from TRBV18 and TRBJ1-1; D is perhaps TRBD1 (5 bases). The V gene lost 2 bases and the J gene lost 1 base, with 11 bases spanning the gap. CDR3 length equals 15 residues. Germline CDR1 is KGHSH and CDR2 is LQKENI. Here the CDR3 DNA reads TGTGCCAGCTCACCAGTCGGACACCCGAACACTGAAGCTTTCTTT. This sequence encodes CASSPVGHPNTEAFF.

There are many counts of this clone. Within the sample, other DNA sequences also encode this same CDR3. The chain recombines TRBV7-2 with TRBJ2-7; TRBD1 matches 9 bases. Germline lookup yields CDR1 SGHTA and CDR2 FQGNSA. V lost 3 bases, J lost 2 bases, and 5 bases stayed unmatched. This CDR3 has 15 amino acids. The DNA for the CDR3 is TGTGCCAGCAGCTTCGCCCGGGACAGGGCCTACGAGCAGTACTTC. Translating it yields CASSFARDRAYEQYF.

This clone has only one observation. V and J are TRBV30 and TRBJ1-4, with D unresolved. This CDR3 contains 13 residues. Trimming stripped 4 bases from V and 8 bases from J, with 14 bases between. Germline CDR1 reads GTSNPN; CDR2 reads SVGIG (reference sequence). This CDR3 reads CAWTVLGGEKLFF. CDR3 nucleotides: TGTGCCTGGACTGTACTTGGAGGAGAAAAACTGTTTTTT.

This chain links TRBV7-2 with TRBJ2-2; weak D call: TRBD1 (5 bases). V lost 3 bases and J lost 4, with 12 bases in between. The length of the CDR3 is 15 residues. CDR1 is SGHTA, CDR2 FQGNSA, per germline. CDR3 protein: CASSLSPRGTGELFF. CDR3 DNA: TGTGCCAGCAGCTTGTCCCCAAGGGGCACCGGGGAGCTGTTTTTT.

The rearrangement joins TRBV28 to TRBJ2-7; 8 nucleotides agree with TRBD2. Germline CDR1 MDHEN, CDR2 SYDVKM. Trimming cost V 6 bases and J 1 base; bases outside gene matches: 5. This CDR3 comprises 14 residues. CDR3 DNA sequence: TGTGCCAGCAGGGCAAGCGGGGGATCCTACGAGCAGTACTTC. It encodes CASRASGGSYEQYF. The full variable domain, in which reference TRBV28 and TRBJ2-7 provide the parts outside the CDR3, is DVKVTQSSRYLVKRTGEKVFLECVQDMDHENMFWYRQDPGLGLRLIYFSYDVKMKEKGDIPEGYSVSREKKERFSLILESASTNQTSMYLCASRASGGSYEQYFGPGTRLTVT.

This clone was detected a few times. V usage is TRBV2 and J usage is TRBJ2-5; TRBD2 matches 12 bases. CDR1 is SNHLY and CDR2 is FYNNEI in the germline V gene. The CDR3 is 13 residues long. V gave up 6 bases and J gave up 5 bases; unmatched junction bases: 1. The CDR3 nucleotides read TGTGCCAGCAGGACTAGCGGGAGCGAGACCCAGTACTTC. Amino acid sequence: CASRTSGSETQYF.